This T cell receptor beta chain was retrieved from a study of early T cells in non-severe SARS-CoV-2 infection. The wider study: Unsorted whole-blood RNA was sequenced in bulk, leaving chains unpaired.

Study observations and caveats: There was a bias toward anti-spike CD8 responses in VDJdb matching, which missed private and CD4 specificities.

This clonotype was counted many times. Its antigen is unknown. cDNA molecules, individually, were tagged with unique molecular identifiers. MiXCR was run by TCRdb on the 5' RACE reads, yielding one entry per CDR3 protein. The sample contains approximately 120,000 distinct CDR3 sequences, 14% to 15% of which appear only once. Germline CDR1 and CDR2: SGHAT and FQDESV (reference sequence). Trimming took 4 bases from V and 7 from J, leaving 11 bases between them. This CDR3 spans 13 amino acids. The chain joins TRBV11-1 to TRBJ2-1; D may correspond to TRBD1 or TRBD2 (5 bases each). Sequencing was carried out using whole blood. The source of this sequence is an adult who was a healthcare worker with PCR-confirmed SARS-CoV-2 infection or an uninfected control (not recorded which). CDR3 bases: TGTGCCAGCAGCTCCGGGGCCTGGAATGAGCAGTTCTTC. This gives the protein CASSSGAWNEQFF.